Listed below are T cell receptor beta chains from one sample, sequenced in a study of cytomegalovirus exposure and HLA in healthy donors. Sequencing used immunoSEQ multiplex PCR; TCRdb keeps in-frame clones, though not all of them. Reported are tens of thousands of clones; the ten largest clones contain 2.3%. Input material: PBMCs. These receptors all stem from a female donor in good health and CMV-seronegative. Each CDR3 is given without its conserved first and last residue.

TRBV30	TRBJ2-7	AWSVGQGGLYEQY
TRBV30	TRBJ2-5	AWSGNRKGTQY
TRBV13	TRBJ1-2	ASSYGEVNYGYT
TRBV19	TRBJ1-3	ASSRGGYSGNTIY
TRBV5-1	TRBJ1-4	ASSLLSGWGKLF
TRBV12-5	TRBJ2-5	ASGLVLGETQY
TRBV18	TRBJ2-7	ASSPYGTGGPTYEQY
TRBV4-1	TRBJ2-1	ASSQRSGDNRRNEQF
TRBV7-9	TRBJ1-2	ASSLTLGQGDGYT
TRBV9	TRBJ2-7	ASSRTGKGP
TRBV5-6	TRBJ2-1	ASRYRDRNNEQF
TRBV5-1	TRBJ2-1	ASSLEPSGNSEQF
TRBV30	TRBJ1-2	AWSVRQGMDGYT
TRBV27	TRBJ1-5	ASSLTQGSNQPQH
TRBV18	TRBJ1-1	ASSPSGNTEAF
TRBV6-5	TRBJ1-4	ASSYNAAVRVKLF
TRBV25-1	TRBJ2-1	ASSVIAGGPNEQF
TRBV30	TRBJ2-3	AWTLQGPRMGTQY
TRBV7-8	TRBJ1-1	ASSSFPTRDRD
TRBV14	TRBJ2-3	ASSQERGIADTQY
TRBV6-1	TRBJ2-7	ASSKGQSYEQY
TRBV4-1	TRBJ1-3	ASSQDLGQGRNTIY
TRBV5-1	TRBJ2-5	ASSPGGGGETQY
TRBV29-1	TRBJ2-5	SVDRARETQY